A single sample gave rise to the 23 T cell receptor beta chains below, sequenced in a study of blood T cell repertoires in COVID-19. Produced via immunoSEQ multiplex PCR; TCRdb's table is partial and in-frame only. The sample lists around 450,000 clones, around nine tenths occurring once. The sequenced sample was peripheral blood. The receptors stem from a woman in her 30s with acute or convalescent COVID-19.

V and J are TRBV14 and TRBJ2-3, with D maybe TRBD1 (5 bases). The V and J ends lost 3 bases and 2 bases respectively, with 18 bases between them. The CDR3 sequence is 17 residues long. Germline-derived CDR1 and CDR2 are SGHDN and FVKESK. The CDR3 loop is CASSQTTAFNPTDTQYF. In DNA, the CDR3 is TGTGCCAGCAGCCAGACGACAGCCTTTAATCCCACAGATACGCAGTATTTT.

The chain combines TRBV9 with TRBJ2-5, with a weak D call TRBD1 (5 bases). Germline assignment: CDR1 SGDLS and CDR2 YYNGEE. The CDR3 spans 13 residues. Trimming shortened V by 3 bases and J by 5 bases, and 11 bases separated the two germline ends. The CDR3, as DNA: TGTGCCAGCAGCGGTGGGTGGGGCGAGACCCAGTACTTC. Its protein product is CASSGGWGETQYF.

This clone was seen only once. This CDR3 reads CASSEVASGPLQETQYF. The DNA for the CDR3 is TGCGCCAGCAGTGAAGTCGCTAGCGGGCCCCTGCAAGAGACCCAGTACTTC. The gene calls are TRBV10-2 and TRBJ2-5, with 8 bases identical to TRBD2. The CDR3 runs 17 residues. Per germline, CDR1 WSHSY and CDR2 SAAADI. Trimming took 3 bases from V and 2 from J; bases not matched to a gene: 11.

The chain couples TRBV2 to TRBJ2-3, with TRBD2 identical over 7 bases. The CDR3 sequence is 16 residues long. CDR1 is SNHLY and CDR2 is FYNNEI in the germline V gene. V gave up 5 bases and J gave up 0 bases; unmatched junction bases: 8. The chain's CDR3 is CASSLRGVASTDTQYF. CDR3 nucleotide sequence: TGTGCCAGCAGTCTACGGGGGGTCGCAAGCACAGATACGCAGTATTTT.

V and J are TRBV28 and TRBJ1-3; maybe TRBD1 (6 bases). In germline, CDR1 is MDHEN, CDR2 SYDVKM. The CDR3 runs to 15 residues. The ends were cut back, 6 bases at V and 4 bases at J, with 16 bases in the middle. The CDR3 DNA reads as TGTGCCAGCAGGTCTCAGGGGCAGGCCGGAAACACCATATATTTT. This gives the protein CASRSQGQAGNTIYF.

The CDR3 here is CASSLPVTSQGGEQFF. The CDR3 DNA sequence: TGCGCCAGCAGCTTGCCCGTAACCTCACAGGGCGGTGAGCAGTTCTTC. The chain uses TRBV5-1 and TRBJ2-1; perhaps TRBD1 as D (6 bases). Germline V gene data show CDR1 as SGHRS and CDR2 as YFSETQ. There are 16 residues in the CDR3. Trimming removed 1 base from V and 9 bases from J, with 20 bases in between. The full variable domain, rest sourced from reference TRBV5-1 and TRBJ2-1, is KAGVTQTPRYLIKTRGQQVTLSCSPISGHRSVSWYQQTPGQGLQFLFEYFSETQRNKGNFPGRFSGRQFSNSRSEMNVSTLELGDSALYLCASSLPVTSQGGEQFFGPGTRLTVL.

This clone was seen more than once but under ten times. V gene TRBV15 combines with J gene TRBJ1-5; D possibly corresponds to TRBD1 (6 bases). The germline CDR1 and CDR2 sequences are LNHNV and YYDKDF (reference sequence). The CDR3 has 14 amino acids. Trimming took off 2 bases at V and 7 bases at J, with 12 bases between the two ends. CDR3 residues: CATSRTGLGQPQHF. CDR3 DNA sequence: TGTGCCACCAGCAGAACAGGGTTGGGACAGCCCCAGCATTTT.

J is TRBJ1-6 and V is TRBV9, with a possible D match to TRBD1 (6 bases). The germline CDR1 and CDR2 sequences are SGDLS and YYNGEE. Trimming shortened V by 1 base and J by 1 base, and 9 bases separated the two germline ends. This CDR3 is built from 16 residues. The CDR3 is CASSVRDTSYNSPLHF. CDR3 nucleotide sequence: TGTGCCAGCAGCGTAAGGGACACTTCCTATAATTCACCCCTCCACTTT.

This chain links TRBV10-3 with TRBJ1-1; no reliable D call. Between the trimmed V and J ends, which lost 3 bases and 1 base, there was a span of 3 bases. CDR1 ENHRY and CDR2 SYGVKD come from the germline V gene. This CDR3 is 12 amino acids long. The CDR3 DNA is TGTGCCATCAGTGACAAGAACACTGAAGCTTTCTTT. Protein sequence: CAISDKNTEAFF.

This chain connects TRBV10-1 to TRBJ2-7; TRBD2 matches 9 bases. The ends lost 7 bases at V and 7 bases at J; junction bases unmatched: 14. Germline assignment: CDR1 WNHNN and CDR2 SYGVQD (reference sequence). CDR3 size: 15 residues. CDR3 bases: TGCGCCAGCACCAAAGTGGCGGGGGGGGCCCGGGAGCAGTACTTC. Translation gives CASTKVAGGAREQYF.

This clone occurred once. This chain uses TRBV2 with TRBJ2-7; tentative D call: TRBD1 (6 bases). The CDR3 loop spans 11 amino acids. Germline assignment: CDR1 SNHLY and CDR2 FYNNEI. The CDR3 bases are TGTGCCAGCAGTGTCGACAGGCAGGAGCGCGTC. Translated, it gives CASSVDRQERV.

The V and J genes are TRBV7-6 and TRBJ1-3; D remains unclear. In germline, CDR1 is SGHVS, CDR2 FNYEAQ. CDR3 length: 17 amino acids. Trimming took 2 bases from V and 2 from J, leaving 16 bases between them. The CDR3: CASSLSLGTDPGNTIYF. In nucleotides, the CDR3 is TGTGCCAGCAGCTTAAGTTTAGGCACAGACCCTGGAAACACCATATATTTT. The variable domain in full, with the rest retrieved from reference TRBV7-6 and TRBJ1-3, is GAGVSQSPRYKVTKRGQDVALRCDPISGHVSLYWYRQALGQGPEFLTYFNYEAQQDKSGLPNDRFSAERPEGSISTLTIQRTEQRDSAMYRCASSLSLGTDPGNTIYFGEGSWLTVV.

This chain uses TRBV24-1 with TRBJ2-1; D is possibly TRBD2 (5 bases). Trimming removed 5 bases from V and 7 bases from J, with 8 bases in between. The CDR3 covers 12 residues. Per germline, CDR1 KGHDR and CDR2 SFDVKD. This chain's CDR3 is CATSASGNEQFF. The CDR3, as DNA: TGTGCCACCAGTGCGTCGGGAAATGAGCAGTTCTTC.

The chain has TRBV6-2 or TRBV6-3 and TRBJ1-1; 8 bases line up with TRBD1. Germline assignment: CDR1 MNHEY and CDR2 SVGEGT. This CDR3 has 17 amino acids. The V and J ends lost 2 bases and 1 base, in that order; junction bases with no gene match: 9. CDR3 loop: CASSYGGRGLPNTEAFF. For the CDR3, the DNA is TGTGCCAGCAGTTACGGTGGCAGGGGGCTACCGAACACTGAAGCTTTCTTT.

The chain combines TRBV9 with TRBJ2-2; TRBD2 aligns across 8 bases. The germline CDR1 and CDR2 sequences are SGDLS and YYNGEE. Trimming cost V 1 base and J 5 bases; bases outside gene matches: 4. The CDR3 extends over 15 amino acids. This CDR3 is CASSVTERGTGELFF. In DNA, the CDR3 is TGTGCCAGCAGCGTAACCGAGCGGGGGACCGGGGAGCTGTTTTTT.

The rearrangement links TRBV7-9 to TRBJ1-4; tentative D call: TRBD1 (6 bases). V was trimmed by 5 bases and J by 6 bases, leaving 19 bases between them. CDR1 SEHNR and CDR2 FQNEAQ come from the germline V gene (reference sequence). The length of the CDR3 is 16 residues. CDR3 coding DNA: TGTGCCAGCAGCCCCGCCTTTCGGGGGGCGTATGAAAAACTGTTTTTT. Translated, it gives CASSPAFRGAYEKLFF. Drawing the rest from reference TRBV7-9 and TRBJ1-4, the complete variable domain is DTGVSQNPRHKITKRGQNVTFRCDPISEHNRLYWYRQTLGQGPEFLTYFQNEAQLEKSRLLSDRFSAERPKGSFSTLEIQRTEQGDSAMYLCASSPAFRGAYEKLFFGSGTQLSVL.

This rearrangement joins TRBV14 to TRBJ2-7, with a possible D match to TRBD1 (5 bases). The CDR3 length is 15 residues. The germline V gene encodes CDR1 SGHDN and CDR2 FVKESK. V was clipped by 4 bases and J by 3 bases, with 16 bases between them. CDR3 DNA sequence: TGTGCCAGCAGCCGAGTAGCAGGGTTGGGCTACGAGCAGTACTTC. Translation: CASSRVAGLGYEQYF.

The chain uses TRBV12-5 and TRBJ2-5; weak D call: TRBD2 (6 bases). Per the germline V gene, CDR1 is LGHNT and CDR2 is FRNRAP. The V and J ends lost 0 bases and 2 bases respectively, with 13 bases between them. The CDR3 loop spans 16 amino acids. DNA of the CDR3: TGTGCTAGTGGTTTGGTACGCGGGACCCCGCAAGAGACCCAGTACTTC. Residues: CASGLVRGTPQETQYF.

CDR3 sequence reads: CASSGTGQDTDTQYF. In DNA form, the CDR3 reads TGCGCCAGCAGCGGGACGGGACAGGACACAGATACGCAGTATTTT. This chain uses TRBV5-1 with TRBJ2-3; 8 positions agree with TRBD1. J was trimmed by 2 bases and V by 4 bases; bases with no gene match: 6. Germline-derived CDR1 and CDR2 are SGHRS and YFSETQ. The CDR3 totals 15 residues.

The chain couples TRBV7-9 to TRBJ2-1; unclear D gene. V lost 5 bases, J lost 9 bases, and 26 bases lay in between. The CDR3 length is 17 residues. Germline-derived CDR1 and CDR2 are SEHNR and FQNEAQ (reference sequence). CDR3 amino acids: CASSPIAGSRLGSEQFF. CDR3 nucleotides: TGTGCCAGCAGCCCCATCGCCGGGTCTAGGTTGGGTAGTGAGCAGTTCTTC.

CDR3 DNA sequence: TGTGCCAGCTCCTCGAACCCGGGACAGGGGGCGCGGGATCAGCCCCAGCATTTT. This gives the protein CASSSNPGQGARDQPQHF. The genes are TRBV18 and TRBJ1-5; TRBD1 matches 12 bases. V gave up 6 bases and J gave up 5 bases; unmatched junction bases: 14. This CDR3 spans 18 amino acids. Germline loops: CDR1 KGHSH, CDR2 LQKENI.

The chain carries TRBV2 and TRBJ2-6, with 11 bases aligning to TRBD1. V shed 5 bases, J shed 4 bases, and the junction held 7 bases outside the gene matches. Germline-derived CDR1 and CDR2 are SNHLY and FYNNEI. The CDR3 runs 17 residues. CDR3 nucleotides: TGTGCCAGCAGTAGCGGACAGGGGGCGGCGGGGGCCAACGTCCTGACTTTC. The encoded protein is CASSSGQGAAGANVLTF.

The rearrangement uses TRBV6-5 and TRBJ1-6; maybe TRBD1 (6 bases). Germline loops: CDR1 MNHEY, CDR2 SVGAGI. V lost 0 bases and J 8 bases, leaving 11 bases between the germline ends. The CDR3 extends over 15 amino acids. The CDR3 spells CASSYSGRGDSPLHF. The CDR3 DNA sequence: TGTGCCAGCAGTTACTCAGGCAGGGGAGATTCACCCCTCCACTTT.